A single sample gave rise to the 20 T cell receptor beta chains below, sequenced in a study of molecular identifiers for immune sequencing clone quantification. TCRdb itself ran the PCR reads through MiXCR, one entry per CDR3 protein. The top ten clones hold roughly 0.8% of a sample with more than 300,000 distinct CDR3 sequences, about a fifth of them seen once. Sequencing was performed on naive CD8+ T cells from blood, with Jurkat cell RNA spiked in. Subset indicated: FACS-sorted CD8+CD4-CCR7+CD45RA+ naive T cells. These receptors came from a human donor in good health. Some libraries in this study had Jurkat cell RNA spiked in.

There are a few counts of this clonotype. V is TRBV6-2 or TRBV6-3 and J is TRBJ2-3; D unclear. Trimming removed 8 bases from V and 5 bases from J, with 11 bases in between. The germline gives CDR1 MNHEY, CDR2 SVGEGT. CDR3 length: 12 residues. In nucleotides, the CDR3 is TGTGCCAGCGGGTTGGGTCTAGATACGCAGTATTTT. It translates to CASGLGLDTQYF.

As concerns this clonotype: The CDR3 does not end in the conserved phenylalanine or tryptophan, so this is likely a read error. The J gene is TRBJ1-1, the V gene TRBV4-1; D is uncertain. Germline values: CDR1 MGHRA, CDR2 YSYEKL. V shed 1 base and J shed 6 bases, with 21 bases lying between them. There are 17 residues in the CDR3. The CDR3 reads CASSQVPLPMGSAEAFL. The CDR3 DNA is TGCGCCAGCAGCCAAGTCCCTCTCCCTATGGGGTCCGCTGAAGCTTTCCTT.

Ten or more counts support this clonotype. The chain combines TRBV14 with TRBJ2-5, with 7 bases aligning to TRBD2. The CDR3 is made up of 16 amino acids. The germline V gene encodes CDR1 SGHDN and CDR2 FVKESK. V shed 0 bases, J shed 1 base, and the junction held 5 bases outside the gene matches. The CDR3 DNA sequence: TGTGCCAGCAGCCAAGAGGGGACTATATTCCAAGAGACCCAGTACTTC. Residues: CASSQEGTIFQETQYF.

A remark on this clonotype: Possible read error: a much larger clone is one base away. The chain carries TRBV5-4 and TRBJ2-3; D ambiguous. CDR3 length: 15 amino acids. The ends were cut back, 1 base at V and 4 bases at J, with 13 bases in the middle. Germline CDR1 SGHNT, CDR2 YYREEE (reference sequence). The DNA for the CDR3 is TGTGCCAGCAGCTTGACCCCGGCTGGCGCAGATACGCAGTATTTT. It yields the protein CASSLTPAGADTQYF.

A remark on this clonotype: A much bigger clone sits one base away, suggesting this may be a read error. The chain joins TRBV7-9 to TRBJ2-7, with unresolved D. The CDR3 spans 14 residues. The germline CDR1 and CDR2 sequences are SEHNR and FQNEAQ (reference sequence). The CDR3 DNA reads TGTGCCAGCAGCCATACGTCCAACTTCTACGAGCAGTGCTTC. This translates into CASSHTSNFYEQCF.

This clonotype occurred many times. The chain couples TRBV2 to TRBJ1-4; tentative D call: TRBD1 (6 bases). V was shortened by 6 bases and J by 5 bases, with 16 bases between the two germline ends. Germline values: CDR1 SNHLY, CDR2 FYNNEI. The CDR3 spans 15 residues. CDR3 residues: CASRRLQGQNEKLFF. CDR3 coding DNA: TGTGCCAGCAGACGCCTACAGGGTCAGAATGAAAAACTGTTTTTT.

Concerning this clonotype: This may arise from a read error, as a much more abundant clone is one base away. V usage is TRBV6-1 and J usage is TRBJ2-2, with D unclear. Germline CDR1 and CDR2: MNHNS and SASEGT. V was trimmed by 3 bases and J by 1 base, leaving 9 bases between them. This CDR3 spans 15 amino acids. The CDR3 sequence is CASSEICQNTGELFF. CDR3 coding DNA: TGTGCCAGCAGTGAGATTTGCCAGAACACCGGGGAGCTGTTTTTT.

In its sample, this clonotype was seen many times. CDR3 bases: TGCGCCAGCAGCCAAGCCCCCGGACAGCCCCAGCATTTT. It codes for CASSQAPGQPQHF. The chain employs TRBV4-1 and TRBJ1-5, with unresolved D. Trimming stripped 1 base from V and 7 bases from J, with 8 bases between. Germline V gene data show CDR1 as MGHRA and CDR2 as YSYEKL. This CDR3 comprises 13 residues.

This clonotype was counted many times. The genes are TRBV9 and TRBJ1-1, with no clear D. Germline CDR1 and CDR2: SGDLS and YYNGEE. The CDR3 is made up of 14 amino acids. V was pared by 0 bases and J by 1 base, with 7 bases between. The CDR3, as DNA: TGTGCCAGCAGCGTAGCTGAGTGGAACACTGAAGCTTTCTTT. This gives the protein CASSVAEWNTEAFF.

As concerns this clonotype: This may arise from a read error, as a much more abundant clone is one base away. This chain connects TRBV28 to TRBJ2-1, with 11 bases aligning to TRBD2. The CDR3 is 15 amino acids. Germline CDR1 and CDR2: MDHEN and SYDVKM. This CDR3 reads CDSSPLGLADNEQFF. Here the CDR3 DNA reads TGTGACAGCAGTCCGTTGGGACTAGCGGACAATGAGCAGTTCTTC.

This clonotype was counted at least ten times. V usage is TRBV10-3 and J usage is TRBJ2-5, with D hard to call. Deletions cut 10 bases from V and 0 bases from J, with 15 bases between. This CDR3 has 14 residues. Germline lookup yields CDR1 ENHRY and CDR2 SYGVKD. The DNA for the CDR3 is TGTGCCACCGCCATGACGGAACACCAAGAGACCCAGTACTTC. Protein product: CATAMTEHQETQYF.

The sample holds many counts of this clonotype. V is TRBV15 and J is TRBJ2-7; the D call may be TRBD1 or TRBD2 (5 bases each). Trimming left V 1 base short and J 2 bases short, with 15 bases between. The V gene's germline CDR1 is LNHNV and CDR2 YYDKDF (reference sequence). This CDR3 spans 16 amino acids. CDR3 residues: CATSRGSGARTYEQYF. CDR3 DNA sequence: TGTGCCACCAGCAGAGGTTCCGGGGCCCGGACCTACGAGCAGTACTTC.

The table lists this clonotype with many counts. This chain connects TRBV12-3 or TRBV12-4 to TRBJ1-6, with 7 bases aligning to TRBD1. V lost 6 bases to trimming and J lost 3 bases; unmatched junction nucleotides: 5. The CDR3 length is 15 residues. The CDR3 spells CASSTGADYNSPLHF. CDR3 in DNA: TGTGCCAGCAGCACAGGGGCGGACTATAATTCACCCCTCCACTTT.

This clonotype was picked up many times. V and J are TRBV19 and TRBJ2-3; TRBD2 agrees at 14 bases. This CDR3 spans 19 amino acids. The J segment lost 3 bases and the V segment lost 5 bases, leaving 13 bases of the junction unmatched. CDR1 and CDR2 from the germline V gene are LNHDA and SQIVND (reference sequence). As DNA, the CDR3 is TGTGCCAGTAGTTCGAATAGACTAGCGGGGGGGCCTTTGACAGATACGCAGTATTTT. Amino acid sequence: CASSSNRLAGGPLTDTQYF.

About this clonotype: One base away lies a much larger clone, so this may be a sequencing read error. The rearrangement uses TRBV27 and TRBJ1-1; TRBD1 aligns across 10 bases. Germline CDR1 is MNHEY and CDR2 is SMNVEV (reference sequence). This CDR3 has 17 residues. The CDR3 protein is CASSSPGQGYLNTGAFF. Here the CDR3 DNA reads TGTGCCAGCAGTTCACCGGGACAGGGGTATCTAAACACTGGAGCTTTCTTT.

This clonotype was recorded a few times. The chain links TRBV7-6 to TRBJ2-5, with TRBD1 matching over 9 bases. V trimming: 4 bases; J trimming: 5 bases; junction bases outside the gene matches: 5. Per germline, CDR1 SGHVS and CDR2 FNYEAQ. The CDR3 length is 14 residues. The CDR3 DNA reads as TGTGCCAGCAGCTCCACAGGGGGCCGGGAGACCCAGTACTTC. Amino acid sequence: CASSSTGGRETQYF.

This clonotype was picked up many times. The chain links TRBV4-3 to TRBJ2-1; 11 nucleotides match TRBD2. This CDR3 spans 16 amino acids. The V and J ends lost 3 bases and 6 bases, in that order; junction bases with no gene match: 7. The germline V gene has CDR1 LGHNA and CDR2 YSLEER. CDR3 residues: CASSQGSGGASNEQFF. CDR3 nucleotide sequence: TGCGCCAGCAGCCAGGGTAGCGGGGGGGCCAGCAATGAGCAGTTCTTC.

This clonotype was seen ten or more times. The chain is built from TRBV5-1 and TRBJ2-7, with 8 bases fitting TRBD1. This CDR3 has 14 residues. Germline CDR1 SGHRS, CDR2 YFSETQ. V was clipped by 3 bases and J by 2 bases; unmatched bases: 4. The CDR3 DNA reads as TGCGCCAGCAGCTGGGACAGGTCAGCCTACGAGCAGTACTTC. It yields the protein CASSWDRSAYEQYF.

The rearrangement joins TRBV4-3 to TRBJ1-6; 7 bases line up with TRBD1. With V trimmed by 3 bases and J by 6 bases, 2 bases remained unmatched. The CDR3 loop spans 14 amino acids. Germline CDR1 LGHNA, CDR2 YSLEER. In DNA, the CDR3 is TGCGCCAGCAGCCAGTGGGACAGTAATTCACCCCTCCACTTT. Its protein is CASSQWDSNSPLHF.

This sequence joins TRBV4-3 and TRBJ2-7, with TRBD2 matching 9 bases. Germline assignment: CDR1 LGHNA and CDR2 YSLEER. V was pared by 3 bases and J by 4 bases, with 10 bases of the junction left unmatched. This CDR3 is 16 amino acids long. The CDR3 nucleotides are TGCGCCAGCAGCCACTCGACTAGCGGCCCCCTTTACGAGCAGTACTTC. It yields the protein CASSHSTSGPLYEQYF.